This T cell receptor (beta chain) is drawn from a study of cytomegalovirus exposure and HLA in healthy donors. Study-level points and caveats: Whilst most TCR sequences proved rare, a subset of public TCRs occurred across many donors. Across HLA loci, a later analysis found differing TCR association rates, with DRB1 most and HLA-C fewest.

Regarding this clone: The antigen remains undetermined.

Unmatched junction bases numbered 5, after V lost 4 bases and J lost 2 bases. The CDR3 consists of 15 residues. Per germline, CDR1 SGHRS and CDR2 YFSETQ. PCR involved 60 Vbeta and 13 Jbeta primers. TCRdb's copy holds only in-frame clones and misses some; the assay was immunoSEQ multiplex PCR. The table lists about 100,000 clones, 75% to 80% of them singletons. This chain links TRBV5-1 with TRBJ2-1; 8 nucleotides align to TRBD2. The sequenced sample consisted of PBMCs. This sequence was found in a male donor in good health and CMV-seropositive. This chain's CDR3 is CASSLRAGAYNEQFF. The CDR3, as DNA: TGCGCCAGCAGCCTCCGAGCGGGAGCCTACAATGAGCAGTTCTTC.